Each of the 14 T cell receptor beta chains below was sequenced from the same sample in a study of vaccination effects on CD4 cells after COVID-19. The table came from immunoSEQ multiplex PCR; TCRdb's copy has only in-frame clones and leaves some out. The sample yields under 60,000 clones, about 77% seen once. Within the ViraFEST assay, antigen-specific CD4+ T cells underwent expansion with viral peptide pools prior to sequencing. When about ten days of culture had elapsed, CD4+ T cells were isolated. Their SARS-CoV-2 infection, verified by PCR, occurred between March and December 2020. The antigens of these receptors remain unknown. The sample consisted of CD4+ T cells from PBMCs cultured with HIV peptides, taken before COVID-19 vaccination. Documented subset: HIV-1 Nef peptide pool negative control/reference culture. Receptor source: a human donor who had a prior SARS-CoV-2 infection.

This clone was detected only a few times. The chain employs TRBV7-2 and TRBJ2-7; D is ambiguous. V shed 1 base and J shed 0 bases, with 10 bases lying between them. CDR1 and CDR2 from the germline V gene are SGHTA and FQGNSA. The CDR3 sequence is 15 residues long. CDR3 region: CASSLGLHNSYEQYF. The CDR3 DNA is TGTGCCAGCAGCTTAGGGTTGCATAACTCCTACGAGCAGTACTTC.

The CDR3 loop reads CASRRQENTEAFF. CDR3 sequence (DNA): TGTGCCAGCAGACGGCAGGAGAACACTGAAGCTTTCTTT. The rearrangement links TRBV2 to TRBJ1-1; D gene ambiguous. The germline V and J ends were trimmed by 6 bases and 1 base, with 9 bases remaining between them. Per the germline V gene, CDR1 is SNHLY and CDR2 is FYNNEI. CDR3 length: 13 residues.

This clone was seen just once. In DNA, the CDR3 is TGTGCCACCAGTGTTGAATCTAGCGGGAGCACAGATACGCAGTATTTT. Translation gives CATSVESSGSTDTQYF. The V call is TRBV24-1, the J call TRBJ2-3; 8 positions match TRBD2. The CDR3 covers 16 residues. Per germline, CDR1 KGHDR and CDR2 SFDVKD. The V segment lost 5 bases and the J segment 0 bases; nucleotides outside the gene matches: 6.

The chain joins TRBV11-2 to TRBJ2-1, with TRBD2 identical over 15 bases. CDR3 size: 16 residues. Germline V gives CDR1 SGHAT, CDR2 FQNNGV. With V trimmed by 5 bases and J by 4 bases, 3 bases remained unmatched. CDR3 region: CASSPGTSGGYNEQFF. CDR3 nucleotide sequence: TGTGCCAGCAGCCCGGGGACTAGCGGGGGGTACAATGAGCAGTTCTTC.

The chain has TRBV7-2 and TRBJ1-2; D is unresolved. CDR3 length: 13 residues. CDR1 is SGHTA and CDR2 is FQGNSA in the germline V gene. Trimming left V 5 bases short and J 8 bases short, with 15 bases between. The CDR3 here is CASSNLQTVGYTF. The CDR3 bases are TGTGCCAGCAGCAATTTGCAGACTGTCGGCTACACCTTC.

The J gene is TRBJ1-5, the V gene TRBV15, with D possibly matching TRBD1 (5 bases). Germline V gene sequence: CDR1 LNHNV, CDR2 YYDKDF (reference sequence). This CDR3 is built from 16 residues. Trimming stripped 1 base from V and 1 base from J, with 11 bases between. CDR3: CATSRGGGRSNQPQHF. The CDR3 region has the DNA TGTGCCACCAGCAGAGGGGGCGGGCGGAGCAATCAGCCCCAGCATTTT.

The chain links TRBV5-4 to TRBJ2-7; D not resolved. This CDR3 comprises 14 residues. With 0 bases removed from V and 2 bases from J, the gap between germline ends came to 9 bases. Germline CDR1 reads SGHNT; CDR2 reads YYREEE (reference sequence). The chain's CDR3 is CASSLAGRAYEQYF. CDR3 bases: TGTGCCAGCAGCTTGGCCGGCCGGGCCTACGAGCAGTACTTC.

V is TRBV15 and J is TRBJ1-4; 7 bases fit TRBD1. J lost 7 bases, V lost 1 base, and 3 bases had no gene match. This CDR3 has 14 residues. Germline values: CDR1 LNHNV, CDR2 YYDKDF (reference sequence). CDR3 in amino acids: CATSRGTGVEKLFF. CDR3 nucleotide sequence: TGTGCCACCAGCAGAGGTACAGGGGTTGAAAAACTGTTTTTT.

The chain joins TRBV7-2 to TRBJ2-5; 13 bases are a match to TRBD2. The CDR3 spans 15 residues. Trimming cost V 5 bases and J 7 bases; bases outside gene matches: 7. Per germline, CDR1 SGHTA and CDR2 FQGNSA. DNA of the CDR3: TGTGCCAGCAGCGTGACTAGCGGGAGGAGGGGGACCCAGTACTTC. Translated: CASSVTSGRRGTQYF.

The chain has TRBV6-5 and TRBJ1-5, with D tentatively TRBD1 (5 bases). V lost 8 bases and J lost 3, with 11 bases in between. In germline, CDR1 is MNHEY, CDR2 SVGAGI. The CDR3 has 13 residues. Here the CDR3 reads CASAGTYNQPQHF. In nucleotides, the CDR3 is TGTGCCAGCGCAGGGACTTACAATCAGCCCCAGCATTTT.

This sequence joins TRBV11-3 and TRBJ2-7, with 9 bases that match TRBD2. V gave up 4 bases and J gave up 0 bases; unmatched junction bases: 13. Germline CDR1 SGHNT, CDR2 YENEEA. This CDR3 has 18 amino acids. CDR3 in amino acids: CASSSGGRGRAFSYEQYF. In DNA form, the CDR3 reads TGTGCCAGCAGCTCAGGGGGTCGCGGGAGGGCCTTCTCCTACGAGCAGTACTTC.

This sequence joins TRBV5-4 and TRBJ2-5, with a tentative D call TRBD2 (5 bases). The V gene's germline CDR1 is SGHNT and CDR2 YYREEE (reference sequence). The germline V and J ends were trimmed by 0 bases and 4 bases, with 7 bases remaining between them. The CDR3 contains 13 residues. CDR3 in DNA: TGTGCCAGCAGCTTGGACAGCGGAGAGACCCAGTACTTC. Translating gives CASSLDSGETQYF.

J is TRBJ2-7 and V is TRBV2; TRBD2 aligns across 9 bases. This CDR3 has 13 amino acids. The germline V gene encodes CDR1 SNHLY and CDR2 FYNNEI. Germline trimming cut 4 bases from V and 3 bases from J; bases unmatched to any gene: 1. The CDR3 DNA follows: TGTGCCAGCAGTGGGCGGGGGGGCTACGAGCAGTACTTC. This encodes CASSGRGGYEQYF.

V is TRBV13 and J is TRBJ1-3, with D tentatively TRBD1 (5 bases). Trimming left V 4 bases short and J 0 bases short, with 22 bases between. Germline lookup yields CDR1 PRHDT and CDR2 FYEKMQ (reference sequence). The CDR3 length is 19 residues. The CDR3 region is CASSYRGSTVASSGNTIYF. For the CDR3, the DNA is TGTGCCAGCAGCTACCGTGGGTCGACAGTCGCTAGCTCTGGAAACACCATATATTTT.